The 21 T cell receptor beta chains below were found in one sample sequenced in a study of T cells after yellow fever vaccination. Each CDR3 protein is one row after TCRdb ran MiXCR on the 5' RACE reads. Seen here are fewer than 650,000 distinct CDR3 sequences, just over 20% observed once, and the top ten hold 15% to 20%. This specimen consisted of PBMCs, obtained 20 to 25 days after the first yellow fever vaccination. The receptors stem from a man aged 18 to 35 who received the YFV17D yellow fever vaccine.

This chain joins TRBV11-2 and TRBJ2-1, with D uncertain. The CDR3 has 14 residues. Trimming cost V 5 bases and J 0 bases, with 8 bases left between them. The germline V gene encodes CDR1 SGHAT and CDR2 FQNNGV. This CDR3 is CASSAMISYNEQFF. The DNA of the CDR3 is TGTGCCAGCAGCGCAATGATCTCCTACAATGAGCAGTTCTTC.

This clonotype was recorded at least ten times. The chain recombines TRBV4-2 with TRBJ1-5; the D gene is possibly TRBD1 (5 bases). Germline V gives CDR1 LGHNA, CDR2 YNFKEQ. V was pared by 0 bases and J by 7 bases, with 10 bases between. The CDR3 contains 14 residues. The CDR3 coding sequence is TGTGCCAGCAGCCAAGATGGGGGGGGGCAGCCCCAGCATTTT. Translation gives CASSQDGGGQPQHF.

This chain joins TRBV12-3 or TRBV12-4 and TRBJ2-3; D tentatively reads TRBD1 or TRBD2 (6 bases each). The CDR3 runs 14 residues. The germline V and J ends were trimmed by 6 bases and 6 bases, with 16 bases remaining between them. In DNA form, the CDR3 reads TGTGCCAGCAGCCTCGGGGGCCCCATGGATACGCAGTATTTT. Protein: CASSLGGPMDTQYF.

The chain employs TRBV7-9 and TRBJ1-1; TRBD1 aligns across 8 bases. With 5 bases clipped from V and 3 bases from J, the junction kept 5 bases outside the gene matches. The CDR3 extends over 14 amino acids. Germline loops: CDR1 SEHNR, CDR2 FQNEAQ (reference sequence). CDR3 nucleotide sequence: TGTGCCAGCAGCACAAACAGGGGGGACACTGAAGCTTTCTTT. This sequence encodes CASSTNRGDTEAFF.

This clonotype showed up just a few times. The chain links TRBV12-3 or TRBV12-4 to TRBJ1-3, with no clear D. CDR3 length equals 19 residues. The ends were cut back, 4 bases at V and 0 bases at J, with 22 bases in the middle. The CDR3 region is CASSYRARGVGISGNTIYF. CDR3 nucleotides: TGTGCCAGCAGTTACCGCGCACGTGGCGTGGGGATCTCTGGAAACACCATATATTTT.

This clonotype was observed many times. V is TRBV12-3 or TRBV12-4 and J is TRBJ2-1; the D gene is possibly TRBD1 (6 bases). The V gene lost 6 bases and the J gene lost 6 bases, with 12 bases spanning the gap. The CDR3 totals 13 residues. The CDR3 sequence: CASSPGTINEQFF. CDR3 DNA: TGTGCCAGCAGCCCTGGGACAATCAATGAGCAGTTCTTC.

The V gene is TRBV5-4, the J gene TRBJ1-1, with D possibly matching TRBD1 (6 bases). From germline, CDR1 is SGHNT and CDR2 YYREEE (reference sequence). V shed 3 bases and J shed 3 bases, with 12 bases lying between them. This CDR3 region has 14 residues. CDR3 sequence (DNA): TGTGCCAGCAGCTCGGAGGGGGGACACACTGAAGCTTTCTTT. It specifies CASSSEGGHTEAFF. Full variable domain (missing parts from reference TRBV5-4 and TRBJ1-1): ETGVTQSPTHLIKTRGQQVTLRCSSQSGHNTVSWYQQALGQGPQFIFQYYREEENGRGNFPPRFSGLQFPNYSSELNVNALELDDSALYLCASSSEGGHTEAFFGQGTRLTVV.

In this sample, this clonotype turned up a few times. This chain uses TRBV20-1 with TRBJ2-5, with 7 bases that match TRBD1. Germline loops: CDR1 DFQATT, CDR2 SNEGSKA (reference sequence). Germline trimming cut 2 bases from V and 1 base from J; bases unmatched to any gene: 7. The CDR3 consists of 15 residues. The CDR3: CSARPSDRCQETQYF. The CDR3 coding sequence is TGCAGTGCTAGACCATCGGACAGGTGCCAAGAGACCCAGTACTTC.

The chain combines TRBV28 with TRBJ2-7; the match to TRBD1 covers 7 bases. V lost 5 bases and J lost 5; bases outside the gene matches: 6. CDR3 length: 13 amino acids. CDR1 and CDR2 (germline): MDHEN, SYDVKM. The CDR3 loop reads CASSIRDSNEQYV. The CDR3 DNA follows: TGTGCCAGCAGTATCCGGGACAGCAACGAGCAGTACGTC.

The gene calls are TRBV20-1 and TRBJ2-1, with unresolved D. V gave up 4 bases and J gave up 4 bases, with 5 bases separating them. From germline, CDR1 is DFQATT and CDR2 SNEGSKA (reference sequence). The length of the CDR3 is 11 residues. Here the CDR3 reads CSAMVYNEQFF. The DNA for the CDR3 is TGCAGTGCTATGGTTTACAATGAGCAGTTCTTC.

This chain connects TRBV5-6 to TRBJ2-4, with 8 bases matching TRBD2. This CDR3 has 14 residues. J was trimmed by 7 bases and V by 1 base; bases with no gene match: 4. CDR1 is SGHDT, CDR2 YYEEEE, per germline. CDR3 residues: CASSLRGGVNIQYF. DNA of the CDR3: TGTGCCAGCAGCTTGCGGGGGGGTGTGAACATTCAGTACTTC.

This clonotype was seen a handful of times. The chain employs TRBV11-2 and TRBJ1-2; weak D call: TRBD1 (6 bases). The germline gives CDR1 SGHAT, CDR2 FQNNGV. The CDR3 spans 14 residues. V was clipped by 2 bases and J by 7 bases, with 14 bases between them. The CDR3 is CASSLRSLRGGYTF. CDR3 in DNA: TGTGCCAGCAGCTTACGCTCTCTCAGGGGTGGCTACACCTTC.

The chain carries TRBV27 and TRBJ2-5; D possibly corresponds to TRBD2 (6 bases). Germline V lookup: CDR1 MNHEY, CDR2 SMNVEV (reference sequence). V dropped 3 bases and J dropped 4 bases, with 12 bases sitting between them. The CDR3 is made up of 14 amino acids. CDR3 in amino acids: CASSLTRVGETQYF. DNA for the CDR3: TGTGCCAGCAGTTTGACTAGGGTGGGAGAGACCCAGTACTTC.

V is TRBV20-1 and J is TRBJ2-3; D gene uncertain. V shed 4 bases and J shed 4 bases, with 21 bases lying between them. The CDR3 is 16 residues long. From germline, CDR1 is DFQATT and CDR2 SNEGSKA (reference sequence). The DNA of the CDR3 is TGCAGTGCTATCCCTCGGTATTCTCTTCCCCCAGATACGCAGTATTTT. Its protein is CSAIPRYSLPPDTQYF.

The sample holds a few counts of this clonotype. The J gene is TRBJ2-2, the V gene TRBV5-1, with 7 bases matching TRBD2. This CDR3 region has 16 residues. V was pared by 1 base and J by 6 bases, with 9 bases of the junction left unmatched. CDR1 SGHRS and CDR2 YFSETQ come from the germline V gene. The CDR3: CASSLNSGLVAGELFF. The CDR3 DNA follows: TGCGCCAGCAGCTTGAACAGTGGACTAGTCGCCGGGGAGCTGTTTTTT.

The chain combines TRBV6-1 with TRBJ1-2; 9 bases map to TRBD1. This CDR3 spans 14 amino acids. CDR1 is MNHNS, CDR2 SASEGT, per germline. With 6 bases clipped from V and 4 bases from J, the junction kept 6 bases outside the gene matches. The CDR3 loop is CASRRDRDGYGYTF. In DNA form, the CDR3 reads TGTGCCAGCAGGAGGGACAGGGATGGCTATGGCTACACCTTC.

The V call is TRBV29-1, the J call TRBJ1-3; D is uncertain. The CDR3 has 13 residues. Germline assignment: CDR1 SQVTM and CDR2 ANQGSEA. Trimming took off 4 bases at V and 0 bases at J, with 7 bases between the two ends. For the CDR3, the DNA is TGCAGCGTTGGACACGGCTCTGGAAACACCATATATTTT. It encodes CSVGHGSGNTIYF.

The J gene is TRBJ1-2, the V gene TRBV20-1; D unclear. The CDR3 runs 15 residues. CDR1 and CDR2 (germline): DFQATT, SNEGSKA (reference sequence). Trimming cost V 5 bases and J 5 bases, with 21 bases left between them. The CDR3 DNA sequence: TGCAGTGCTGTGGTCTTGGAGGGAGGGCCTTATGGCTACACCTTC. This gives the protein CSAVVLEGGPYGYTF.

This clonotype came up a few times. The chain has TRBV15 and TRBJ2-5; D remains ambiguous. Germline V lookup: CDR1 LNHNV, CDR2 YYDKDF (reference sequence). The CDR3 totals 15 residues. V was cut by 0 bases and J by 2 bases, with 10 bases left in between. CDR3 residues: CATSRDQGFQETQYF. In DNA form, the CDR3 reads TGTGCCACCAGCAGAGATCAAGGATTTCAAGAGACCCAGTACTTC.

The table lists this clonotype with a few counts. The chain carries TRBV29-1 and TRBJ2-1; D perhaps matches TRBD1 (5 bases). The length of the CDR3 is 14 residues. V lost 3 bases, J lost 4 bases, and 13 bases lay in between. Germline values: CDR1 SQVTM, CDR2 ANQGSEA. The CDR3 DNA follows: TGCAGCGTTGATGGGCGACAGACATACAATGAGCAGTTCTTC. Translation gives CSVDGRQTYNEQFF.

The chain recombines TRBV12-3 or TRBV12-4 with TRBJ1-1, with 8 bases aligning to TRBD1. V trimming: 8 bases; J trimming: 0 bases; junction bases outside the gene matches: 5. The CDR3 is made up of 14 amino acids. CDR3 in DNA: TGTGCCAGCCAGGACAGGGAGGTGAACACTGAAGCTTTCTTT. This sequence encodes CASQDREVNTEAFF.